Sequencing of this T cell receptor (beta chain) was carried out in a study of identical twins. Whole-study results and caveats: Out-of-frame alpha sequences shared between twins exhibited an excess of low generation probability. Recombination models fit unrelated individuals' TCR alpha sharing but underestimated twins'. With abundant cord blood beta clonotypes, insertions were fewer; memory repertoires showed no such pattern.

This clonotype was seen a handful of times. Its antigen is not known. V was clipped by 4 bases and J by 0 bases; unmatched bases: 11. The CDR3 has 17 amino acids. Looked up from germline, CDR1 is SGHAT and CDR2 is FQNNGV. A template switching step contributed a universal primer site, while unique molecular identifiers were present in the cDNA. One entry per CDR3 protein, called by TCRdb with MiXCR from the 5' RACE reads. The repertoire holds around 1.7 million distinct CDR3 sequences, with about 32% as singletons. The TCR originated in a newborn girl in good health. The sequenced material came from cord blood. This chain uses TRBV11-2 with TRBJ1-2, with TRBD1 identical over 7 bases. CDR3 DNA: TGTGCCAGCAGCTCCCTTAAACGGGACAGAGCTAACTATGGCTACACCTTC. Protein sequence: CASSSLKRDRANYGYTF.